The 16 T cell receptor beta chains below were found in one sample sequenced in a study of identical twins. TCRdb used MiXCR to reprocess the 5' RACE reads, holding one entry per CDR3 protein. The sample carries some 300,000 distinct CDR3 sequences, about 12% recorded once. These data also formed part of another study, on yellow fever vaccine responses in identical twins.

Sequenced sample: CD8+ T cells sorted from blood. These receptors came from a woman between 18 and 29 years old in good health.

This clonotype was observed at least ten times. The chain recombines TRBV7-9 with TRBJ2-7; 8 nucleotides line up with TRBD2. Germline trimming cut 5 bases from V and 4 bases from J; bases unmatched to any gene: 16. The CDR3 is 17 residues long. Germline CDR1 and CDR2: SEHNR and FQNEAQ (reference sequence). CDR3 sequence reads: CASSPGGPGGPGYEQYF. CDR3 coding DNA: TGTGCCAGCAGCCCCGGAGGTCCGGGAGGGCCTGGATACGAGCAGTACTTC.

This clonotype was seen only a few times. V is TRBV2 and J is TRBJ1-5; no clear D gene. Trimming took off 3 bases at V and 0 bases at J, with 9 bases between the two ends. This CDR3 is built from 15 residues. Germline CDR1 and CDR2: SNHLY and FYNNEI. The CDR3 here is CASSDPRPSNQPQHF. The CDR3 region has the DNA TGTGCCAGCAGTGATCCCAGGCCTAGCAATCAGCCCCAGCATTTT.

The J gene is TRBJ1-4, the V gene TRBV11-2; weak D call: TRBD1 (6 bases). Between the trimmed V and J ends, which lost 0 bases and 0 bases, there was a span of 11 bases. Germline CDR1 is SGHAT and CDR2 is FQNNGV. The CDR3 runs 17 residues. CDR3 in amino acids: CASSLDPYRATNEKLFF. The DNA for the CDR3 is TGTGCCAGCAGCTTAGATCCTTACAGGGCAACTAATGAAAAACTGTTTTTT.

This clonotype was observed a handful of times. CDR3 residues: CASSLAGEPYNEQFF. The CDR3, as DNA: TGCGCCAGCAGCTTAGCGGGAGAGCCCTACAATGAGCAGTTCTTC. This rearrangement joins TRBV5-1 to TRBJ2-1, with 8 bases identical to TRBD2. J lost 2 bases, V lost 2 bases, and 3 bases had no gene match. CDR3 size: 15 residues. The germline V gene encodes CDR1 SGHRS and CDR2 YFSETQ.

This clonotype has only a few counts. This sequence joins TRBV3-1 and TRBJ2-5; 7 bases agree with TRBD1. V shed 7 bases, J shed 2 bases, and the junction held 10 bases outside the gene matches. This CDR3 is 15 amino acids long. Germline CDR1 LGHDT, CDR2 YNNKEL (reference sequence). The CDR3 nucleotides are TGTGCCAGCACCTACATTGGACAGGCACAAGAGACCCAGTACTTC. Amino acids: CASTYIGQAQETQYF.

At least ten counts were recorded for this clonotype. The V call is TRBV29-1, the J call TRBJ2-2; the D gene could be TRBD1 or TRBD2 (5 bases each). The CDR3 covers 14 residues. Trimming took 5 bases from V and 7 from J, leaving 17 bases between them. CDR1 is SQVTM, CDR2 ANQGSEA, per germline. CDR3 bases: TGCAGCGTTTTTACGGGACCCCCGGGCGGGGAGCTGTTTTTT. Residues: CSVFTGPPGGELFF.

This clonotype was seen repeatedly, ten times or more. This sequence joins TRBV27 and TRBJ2-7, with a weak D call TRBD1 (5 bases). The CDR3 is 14 amino acids. Germline assignment: CDR1 MNHEY and CDR2 SMNVEV (reference sequence). The V end lost 6 bases, the J end lost 3 bases, and 15 bases lay between the germline ends. CDR3 loop: CASREWGRDYEQYF. CDR3 DNA: TGTGCCAGCAGGGAGTGGGGCAGGGACTACGAGCAGTACTTC.

This clonotype was observed a few times. The V and J genes are TRBV10-3 and TRBJ2-7; D possibly corresponds to TRBD2 (6 bases). The CDR3 consists of 15 residues. Germline loops: CDR1 ENHRY, CDR2 SYGVKD. V lost 0 bases and J 3 bases, leaving 12 bases between the germline ends. CDR3 bases: TGTGCCATCAGTGAGTCGGGGGGACCCTTCTACGAGCAGTACTTC. Its translation: CAISESGGPFYEQYF.

This chain joins TRBV24-1 and TRBJ2-2; D not certain. Trimming shortened V by 4 bases and J by 5 bases, and 10 bases separated the two germline ends. Germline CDR1 KGHDR, CDR2 SFDVKD. The CDR3 totals 14 residues. This CDR3 reads CATSDARRTGELFF. Here the CDR3 DNA reads TGTGCCACCAGTGACGCTAGGAGAACCGGGGAGCTGTTTTTT.

The chain is built from TRBV14 and TRBJ2-3; 10 positions agree with TRBD2. The CDR3 loop spans 15 amino acids. Trimming at V came to 0 bases and at J to 7 bases, leaving 4 bases not matched to a gene. Germline assignment: CDR1 SGHDN and CDR2 FVKESK. CDR3 DNA: TGTGCCAGCAGCCAAGATAAAGCGGGAGGGAATACGCAGTATTTT. It codes for CASSQDKAGGNTQYF.

This clonotype was recorded a few times. The chain employs TRBV5-8 and TRBJ2-7, with D perhaps TRBD2 (6 bases). Trimming stripped 2 bases from V and 2 bases from J, with 14 bases between. The CDR3 contains 15 residues. Per germline, CDR1 SGHTS and CDR2 YDEGEE. The DNA for the CDR3 is TGTGCCAGCAGCTTCACCCCTACGGGAGCCTACGAGCAGTACTTC. This gives the protein CASSFTPTGAYEQYF. The complete variable domain, with remaining parts taken from reference TRBV5-8 and TRBJ2-7, reads EAGVTQSPTHLIKTRGQQATLRCSPISGHTSVYWYQQALGLGLQFLLWYDEGEERNRGNFPPRFSGRQFPNYSSELNVNALELEDSALYLCASSFTPTGAYEQYFGPGTRLTVT.

The chain uses TRBV27 and TRBJ2-1; 12 bases fit TRBD2. The CDR3 runs 17 residues. The junction had 7 bases not matched to a gene; V was cut back by 4 bases and J by 3 bases. The germline V gene encodes CDR1 MNHEY and CDR2 SMNVEV (reference sequence). This CDR3 reads CASSYDRTSGDYNEQFF. The CDR3 DNA follows: TGTGCCAGCAGTTATGATAGGACTAGCGGGGACTACAATGAGCAGTTCTTC.

The J gene is TRBJ2-1, the V gene TRBV2, with 8 bases that match TRBD2. The trim removed 9 bases at V and 9 bases at J, leaving 13 bases unmatched. The CDR3 runs 14 residues. Looked up from germline, CDR1 is SNHLY and CDR2 is FYNNEI. CDR3: CASPAGTSSGEQFF. CDR3 nucleotides: TGTGCCAGTCCGGCGGGGACTAGTTCCGGTGAGCAGTTCTTC.

This clonotype occurred many times. This CDR3 reads CASSLWRAQGWTEAFF. The CDR3 DNA reads TGCGCCAGCAGCTTGTGGCGGGCGCAGGGGTGGACTGAAGCTTTCTTT. The rearrangement joins TRBV5-1 to TRBJ1-1, with D possibly being TRBD1 (6 bases). The V end was cut by 1 base, the J end by 5 bases, with 18 bases between. The germline V gene has CDR1 SGHRS and CDR2 YFSETQ. CDR3 size: 16 residues.

This clonotype was counted only a few times. The chain couples TRBV24-1 to TRBJ1-1; D is possibly TRBD1 (6 bases). Germline lookup yields CDR1 KGHDR and CDR2 SFDVKD. The CDR3 is 15 amino acids. Trimming cost V 5 bases and J 0 bases, with 12 bases left between them. In DNA, the CDR3 is TGTGCCACCAGTGCAGGGGTTGAAATGAACACTGAAGCTTTCTTT. Translating gives CATSAGVEMNTEAFF.

V gene TRBV10-1 combines with J gene TRBJ2-1, with D maybe TRBD1 (6 bases). This CDR3 is 13 amino acids long. V was trimmed by 6 bases and J by 8 bases, leaving 14 bases between them. The germline gives CDR1 WNHNN, CDR2 SYGVQD (reference sequence). CDR3 sequence reads: CASSEKQGDEQFF. The CDR3 DNA reads as TGCGCCAGCAGCGAAAAACAGGGTGATGAGCAGTTCTTC.